The clone carrying this T cell receptor beta chain has more than one count but fewer than ten. This sample was included in a study of shared clonotypes between healthy human individuals. TCRdb's copy holds only in-frame clones and misses some; the assay was immunoSEQ multiplex PCR. Here the sample spans roughly 700,000 clones, less than 85% being singletons. The CDR3 spans 15 residues. V was cut by 4 bases and J by 6 bases, with 18 bases left in between. Germline loops: CDR1 MGHRA, CDR2 YSYEKL. Sequenced: memory CD4+ T cells sorted from blood. Subset defined: CD45RA-negative fraction. V and J are TRBV4-1 and TRBJ1-1, with D hard to call. This clonotype was obtained from a woman aged 30 to 39 in good health. CDR3 nucleotide sequence: TGCGCCAGCAGCCGCGCAGACACCGGTAGGGCTGAAGCTTTCTTT. Protein product: CASSRADTGRAEAFF.